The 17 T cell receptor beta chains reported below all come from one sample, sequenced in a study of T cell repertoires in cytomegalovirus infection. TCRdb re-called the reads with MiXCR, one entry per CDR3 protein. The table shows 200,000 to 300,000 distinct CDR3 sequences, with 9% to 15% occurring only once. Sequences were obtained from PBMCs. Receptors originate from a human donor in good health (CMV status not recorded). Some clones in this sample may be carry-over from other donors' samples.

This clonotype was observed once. The CDR3 DNA reads TGTGCCAGCAGCCAAGATGGGGGGCGGACTGAAGCTTTCTTT. Its protein product is CASSQDGGRTEAFF. The rearrangement joins TRBV3-1 to TRBJ1-1; TRBD1 is a possible D gene (6 bases). The CDR3 covers 14 residues. Germline V gene lookup returns CDR1 LGHDT and CDR2 YNNKEL (reference sequence). V lost 0 bases to trimming and J lost 5 bases, with 10 bases between them.

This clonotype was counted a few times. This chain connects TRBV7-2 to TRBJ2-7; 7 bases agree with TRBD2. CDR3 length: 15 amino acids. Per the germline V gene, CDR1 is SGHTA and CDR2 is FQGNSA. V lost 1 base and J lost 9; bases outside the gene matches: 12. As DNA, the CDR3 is TGTGCCAGCAGCTTAGAAGCGGGAAGGTCGGGGGGGCAGTACTTC. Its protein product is CASSLEAGRSGGQYF.

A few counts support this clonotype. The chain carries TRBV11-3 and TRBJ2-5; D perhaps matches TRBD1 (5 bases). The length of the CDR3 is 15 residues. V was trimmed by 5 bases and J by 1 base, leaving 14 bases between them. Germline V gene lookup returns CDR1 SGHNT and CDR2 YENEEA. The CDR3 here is CASSPGATSQETQYF. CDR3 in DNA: TGTGCCAGCAGCCCTGGGGCCACCTCCCAAGAGACCCAGTACTTC.

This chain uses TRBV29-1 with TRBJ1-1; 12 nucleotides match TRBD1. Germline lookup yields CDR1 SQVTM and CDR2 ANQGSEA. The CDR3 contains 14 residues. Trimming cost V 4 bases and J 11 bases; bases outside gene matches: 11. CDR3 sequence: CSVGGTGQGAGAFF. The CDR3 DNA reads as TGCAGCGTTGGAGGGACGGGACAGGGGGCCGGGGCTTTCTTT. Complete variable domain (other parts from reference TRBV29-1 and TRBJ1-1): SAVISQKPSRDICQRGTSLTIQCQVDSQVTMMFWYRQQPGQSLTLIATANQGSEATYESGFVIDKFPISRPNLTFSTLTVSNMSPEDSSIYLCSVGGTGQGAGAFFGQGTRLTVV.

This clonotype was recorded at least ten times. CDR3 residues: CASSRDRGLVDTEAFF. CDR3 in DNA: TGTGCCAGCAGCAGAGACAGGGGGCTTGTGGACACTGAAGCTTTCTTT. The chain is built from TRBV27 and TRBJ1-1, with 10 positions matching TRBD1. Per germline, CDR1 MNHEY and CDR2 SMNVEV (reference sequence). This CDR3 spans 16 amino acids. Trimming at V came to 6 bases and at J to 3 bases, leaving 10 bases not matched to a gene.

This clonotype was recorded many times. Written as DNA, the CDR3 is TGTGCCAGCAGCACGACAGGGGAGACTGAAGCTTTCTTT. Translating gives CASSTTGETEAFF. The V call is TRBV7-2, the J call TRBJ1-1; the match to TRBD1 covers 8 bases. CDR1 and CDR2 (germline): SGHTA, FQGNSA. This CDR3 comprises 13 residues. Trimming cost V 5 bases and J 5 bases; bases outside gene matches: 4.

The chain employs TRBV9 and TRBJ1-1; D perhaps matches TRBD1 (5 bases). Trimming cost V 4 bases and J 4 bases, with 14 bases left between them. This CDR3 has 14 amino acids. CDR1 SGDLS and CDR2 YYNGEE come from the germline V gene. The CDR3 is CASSPLRDRTEAFF. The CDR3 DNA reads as TGTGCCAGCAGCCCCCTGAGGGACCGCACTGAAGCTTTCTTT.

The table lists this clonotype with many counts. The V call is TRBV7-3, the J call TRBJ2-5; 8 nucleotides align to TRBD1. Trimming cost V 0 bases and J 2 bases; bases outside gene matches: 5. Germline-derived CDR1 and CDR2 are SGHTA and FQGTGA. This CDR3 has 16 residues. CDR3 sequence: CASSLTSGQEQETQYF. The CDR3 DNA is TGTGCCAGCAGCTTAACCTCGGGACAGGAACAAGAGACCCAGTACTTC.

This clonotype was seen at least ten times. CDR3 DNA: TGTGCCAGCAGCTCGGCGGGAGGGCCCACAGATACGCAGTATTTT. This codes for CASSSAGGPTDTQYF. This chain links TRBV7-2 with TRBJ2-3; 9 bases fit TRBD2. V dropped 4 bases and J dropped 2; count of bases not matched to a gene: 4. The CDR3 spans 15 residues. Germline CDR1 reads SGHTA; CDR2 reads FQGNSA.

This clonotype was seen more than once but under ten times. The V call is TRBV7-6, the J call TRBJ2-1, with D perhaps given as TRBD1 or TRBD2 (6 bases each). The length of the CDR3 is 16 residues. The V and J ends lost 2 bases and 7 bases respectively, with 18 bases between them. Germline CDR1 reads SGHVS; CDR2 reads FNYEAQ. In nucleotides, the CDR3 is TGTGCCAGCAGCTTAAATCCCCCTAAAGGGGGGAATGAGCAGTTCTTC. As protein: CASSLNPPKGGNEQFF.

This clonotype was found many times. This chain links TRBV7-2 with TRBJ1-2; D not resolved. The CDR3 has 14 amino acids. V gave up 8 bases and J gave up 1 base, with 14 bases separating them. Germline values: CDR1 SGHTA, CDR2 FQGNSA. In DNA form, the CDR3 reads TGTGCCAGCTCCCCTTCCTCACTTAACTATGGCTACACCTTC. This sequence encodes CASSPSSLNYGYTF.

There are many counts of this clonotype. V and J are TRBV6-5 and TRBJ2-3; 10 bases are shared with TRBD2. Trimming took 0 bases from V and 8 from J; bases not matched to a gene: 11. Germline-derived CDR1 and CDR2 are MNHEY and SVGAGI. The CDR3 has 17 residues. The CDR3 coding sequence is TGTGCCAGCAGTTACTCGCAACTAGCGGGGTCTCTGGGTACGCAGTATTTT. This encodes CASSYSQLAGSLGTQYF.

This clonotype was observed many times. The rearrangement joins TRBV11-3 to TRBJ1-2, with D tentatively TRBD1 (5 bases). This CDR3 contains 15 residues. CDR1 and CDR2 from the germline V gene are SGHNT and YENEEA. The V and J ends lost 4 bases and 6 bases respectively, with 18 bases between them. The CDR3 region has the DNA TGTGCCAGCAGCTCCCACCGGGACCCCCGAAATGGCTACACCTTC. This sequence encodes CASSSHRDPRNGYTF.

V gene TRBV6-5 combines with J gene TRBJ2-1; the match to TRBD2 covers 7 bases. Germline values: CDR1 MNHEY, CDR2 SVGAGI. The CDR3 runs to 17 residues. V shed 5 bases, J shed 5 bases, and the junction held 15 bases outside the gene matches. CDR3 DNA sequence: TGTGCCAGCAGTCCGCTGGGGGTAGCGGGCCTCAACAATGAGCAGTTCTTC. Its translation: CASSPLGVAGLNNEQFF.

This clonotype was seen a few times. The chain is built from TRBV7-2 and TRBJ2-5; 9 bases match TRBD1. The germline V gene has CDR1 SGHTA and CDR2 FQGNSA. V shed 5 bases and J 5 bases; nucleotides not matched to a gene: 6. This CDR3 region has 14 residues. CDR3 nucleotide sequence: TGTGCCAGCAGCCCGGACAGGGGAATGGAGACCCAGTACTTC. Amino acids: CASSPDRGMETQYF.

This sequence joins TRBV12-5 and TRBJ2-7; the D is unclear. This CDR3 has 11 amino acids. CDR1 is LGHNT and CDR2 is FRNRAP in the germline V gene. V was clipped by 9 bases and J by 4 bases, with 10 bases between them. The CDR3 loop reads CASWRLYEQYF. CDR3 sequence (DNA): TGTGCTAGCTGGCGATTGTACGAGCAGTACTTC. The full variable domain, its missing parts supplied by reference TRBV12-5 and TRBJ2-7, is DARVTQTPRHKVTEMGQEVTMRCQPILGHNTVFWYRQTMMQGLELLAYFRNRAPLDDSGMPKDRFSAEMPDATLATLKIQPSEPRDSAVYFCASWRLYEQYFGPGTRLTVT.

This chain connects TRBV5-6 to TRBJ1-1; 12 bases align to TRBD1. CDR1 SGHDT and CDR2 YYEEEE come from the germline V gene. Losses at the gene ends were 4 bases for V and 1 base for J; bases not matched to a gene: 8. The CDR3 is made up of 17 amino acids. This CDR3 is CASSPGTGGAGNTEAFF. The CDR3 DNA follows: TGTGCCAGCAGCCCCGGGACAGGGGGCGCCGGGAACACTGAAGCTTTCTTT.